Detailed here is one T cell receptor beta chain. This entry is derived from a study of blood T cell repertoires in COVID-19. Whole-study context: From T cells, B-cell-depleted T cells, or PBMCs came the material, which was cDNA or gDNA.

CDR1 LNHDA and CDR2 SQIVND come from the germline V gene (reference sequence). The CDR3 is 18 amino acids. Germline trimming cut 3 bases from V and 0 bases from J; bases unmatched to any gene: 6. Participants reported their clinical history, and cohort assignment relied on those reports. Either two negative PCRs, clearance, or symptom resolution qualified Cohort 3 donors as recovered. Sequenced by immunoSEQ multiplex PCR; TCRdb stores in-frame clones only, minus some. The data show fewer than 400,000 clones, approximately 88% seen once. Sequencing used PBMCs or T cells enriched from blood (not recorded which). The receptor was derived from a man aged 25 to 40 who had recovered from COVID-19. This sequence joins TRBV19 and TRBJ2-4, with 12 bases that match TRBD2. In nucleotides, the CDR3 is TGTGCCAGTAGTATTAGGACTAGCGGGGCCCTAGCCAAAAACATTCAGTACTTC. Amino acid sequence: CASSIRTSGALAKNIQYF.